This is a list of T cell receptor beta chains from one sample in a study of beta chain features in type 1 diabetes. Libraries were prepared by immunoSEQ multiplex PCR; TCRdb keeps only in-frame clonotypes and omits some of them. This sample has about 160,000 clones, with 6% to 9% found just once. Sequencing was performed on central memory CD4+ T cells from blood. These TCRs come from a man between 18 and 35 years old with type 1 diabetes. The CDR3 runs from the conserved cysteine through the conserved F or W. The D gene is left open where the match is weak. Clone sizes are given selectively: once, few, many, or a class where the clone is expanded.

CASSLGWGGVTDTQYF TGTGCCAGCAGCTTAGGCTGGGGAGGGGTCACAGATACGCAGTATTTT NA TRBD2 TRBJ2-3 TRBV7-2
CASNTGANSPLHF TGCGCCAGCAATACAGGGGCAAATTCACCCCTCCACTTT NA TRBD1 TRBJ1-6 TRBV5-1
CASSELGTSVAYEQYF TGTGCCAGCAGTGAATTGGGGACTAGCGTAGCCTACGAGCAGTACTTC NA TRBD2 TRBJ2-7 TRBV6-1
CASSPLGLVMGYEQYF TGTGCCAGCTCACCACTTGGACTAGTCATGGGGTACGAGCAGTACTTC NA TRBD2 TRBJ2-7 TRBV18
CASSQPSGTDGYTF TGTGCCAGCAGCCAACCATCCGGGACAGATGGCTACACCTTC few TRBD1 TRBJ1-2 TRBV5-6
CASRPLPGGLAGYTF TGTGCCAGCAGACCACTCCCCGGGGGGCTGGCTGGCTACACCTTC NA NA TRBJ1-2 TRBV27
CASSQEYSGNQPQHF TGCGCCAGCAGCCAAGAATATTCGGGTAATCAGCCCCAGCATTTT few NA TRBJ1-5 TRBV4-3
CASSPSNYGYTF TGTGCCAGCAGTCCGTCTAACTATGGCTACACCTTC NA NA TRBJ1-2 TRBV6-5
CSVDPGTGTYEQYF TGCAGCGTTGATCCTGGGACAGGGACCTACGAGCAGTACTTC NA TRBD1 TRBJ2-7 TRBV29-1
CATGGSSYEQYF TGTGCCACCGGGGGGTCCTCCTACGAGCAGTACTTC few TRBD2 TRBJ2-7 TRBV2
CASSLAHSSYNEQFF TGTGCCAGCAGCTTAGCGCACAGCTCCTACAATGAGCAGTTCTTC NA NA TRBJ2-1 TRBV7-2
CASSPETGGGYTF TGTGCCAGCTCACCGGAGACAGGGGGTGGCTACACCTTC few TRBD1 TRBJ1-2 TRBV18
CASSQSQSSPINEQFF TGCGCCAGCAGTCAATCTCAAAGTAGTCCCATCAATGAGCAGTTCTTC many NA TRBJ2-1 TRBV23-1
CASSPQTSGVTDTQYF TGTGCCAGCTCACCGCAGACTAGCGGGGTCACAGATACGCAGTATTTT NA TRBD2 TRBJ2-3 TRBV18
CASSVRGQASPLHF TGTGCCAGCAGTGTCCGAGGACAGGCTTCACCCCTCCACTTT few TRBD1 TRBJ1-6 TRBV2
CASSFMGQGTPLHF TGTGCCAGCAGCTTCATGGGACAGGGAACACCCCTCCACTTT few TRBD1 TRBJ1-6 TRBV7-2
CASSYSSLYEQYF TGTGCCAGCAGTTACTCGAGTCTCTACGAGCAGTACTTC NA NA TRBJ2-7 TRBV6-5
CASSQGADYGYTF TGTGCCAGCAGCCAGGGGGCGGACTATGGCTACACCTTC few TRBD1 TRBJ1-2 TRBV6-6
CSADRGYGYTF TGCAGTGCCGACAGGGGCTATGGCTACACCTTC NA TRBD1 TRBJ1-2 TRBV20-1
CAIGTKQETQYF TGTGCCATCGGGACAAAACAAGAGACCCAGTACTTC few NA TRBJ2-5 TRBV2
CASSPGQGWGEQFF TGTGCCAGCAGCCCGGGACAGGGATGGGGTGAGCAGTTCTTC many TRBD1 TRBJ2-1 TRBV7-9
CAWGDRGRTEAFF TGTGCCTGGGGCGACAGGGGGCGGACTGAAGCTTTCTTT few TRBD1 TRBJ1-1 TRBV30
CASSDLVVGETQYF TGTGCCAGCAGTGATTTGGTAGTTGGTGAGACCCAGTACTTC few NA TRBJ2-5 TRBV2
CAWIAFGTSGNEQFF TGTGCCTGGATTGCTTTCGGGACTAGCGGGAATGAGCAGTTCTTC few TRBD2 TRBJ2-1 TRBV30
CASSPTGNTGELFF TGTGCCAGCTCACCGACAGGGAACACCGGGGAGCTGTTTTTT few NA TRBJ2-2 TRBV18
CASSGGTVNQPQHF TGTGCCAGCAGTGGAGGGACAGTCAATCAGCCCCAGCATTTT few TRBD1 TRBJ1-5 TRBV28
CASSLDRGRVNGYTF TGTGCCAGCAGCTTGGACAGGGGGCGGGTAAATGGCTACACCTTC NA TRBD1 TRBJ1-2 TRBV7-2
CASQGNTDTQYF TGTGCGAGCCAGGGGAATACAGATACGCAGTATTTT few NA TRBJ2-3 TRBV6-6
CASSQELAGVSYNEQFF TGCGCCAGCAGCCAAGAATTAGCGGGAGTAAGTTACAATGAGCAGTTCTTC NA TRBD2 TRBJ2-1 TRBV4-1
CASSSLAGGRTDTQYF TGTGCCAGCAGCTCGCTAGCGGGGGGGCGCACAGATACGCAGTATTTT few TRBD2 TRBJ2-3 TRBV5-6
CASSLGTGVTGELFF TGCGCCAGCAGCTTGGGGACAGGGGTCACCGGGGAGCTGTTTTTT few TRBD1 TRBJ2-2 TRBV5-1
CASPMKSGYNSPLHF TGTGCCAGCCCCATGAAGTCCGGTTATAATTCACCCCTCCACTTT few NA TRBJ1-6 TRBV21-1